Here is one T cell receptor (beta chain) with its context. V was cut by 6 bases and J by 1 base, with 17 bases left in between. Germline V lookup: CDR1 SNHLY, CDR2 FYNNEI. CDR3 length: 16 residues. In the study's own analysis: Cell counts per sample came from amplifying reference gene primers. Clones were sequenced by immunoSEQ multiplex PCR, and TCRdb holds only the in-frame ones, with some missing. V, J and clone size are those of that table, while D and trimming were read from the DNA. The sample includes 200,000 to 250,000 clones, about 84% of them seen just once. Participants were aged roughly 18 to 90 years, lived in over 20 US areas, and enrolled virtually. This record belongs to a study of blood T cell repertoires in COVID-19.

The source material was PBMCs or T cells enriched from blood (not recorded which). The receptor was isolated from a man aged 60 to 75 who had recovered from COVID-19. The chain has TRBV2 and TRBJ2-3; D is ambiguous. As DNA, the CDR3 is TGTGCCAGCAGCGCGGCGGCAGTCGCTGGCACAGATACGCAGTATTTT. This encodes CASSAAAVAGTDTQYF.